Listed here are 5 T cell receptor beta chains from one sample, sequenced in a study of T-cell reconstitution after alpha-beta-depleted transplantation in children. A library of TCRbeta sequences, prepared with unique molecular identifiers, was generated. From the PCR reads, TCRdb called clonotypes with MiXCR, one entry per CDR3 protein. The table includes more than 550,000 distinct CDR3 sequences, 10% detected once. The source was PBMCs from the stem cell graft donor, collected from the stem cell graft. Source of these receptors: a human donor who donated a stem cell graft to a child with acute myeloid leukemia.

This rearrangement joins TRBV27 to TRBJ1-5; D is unclear. Germline V gives CDR1 MNHEY, CDR2 SMNVEV (reference sequence). Trimming cost V 5 bases and J 3 bases, with 11 bases left between them. CDR3 length: 14 residues. The CDR3 loop reads CASSPSNLNQPQHF. The CDR3 nucleotides are TGTGCCAGCAGTCCCTCGAACCTCAATCAGCCCCAGCATTTT.

The gene calls are TRBV20-1 and TRBJ2-5, with D tentatively TRBD1 (5 bases). CDR1 is DFQATT and CDR2 is SNEGSKA in the germline V gene (reference sequence). V lost 3 bases to trimming and J lost 5 bases, with 10 bases between them. The CDR3 is made up of 12 amino acids. The CDR3: CSASPPGETQYF. The CDR3 DNA follows: TGCAGTGCTAGTCCCCCAGGGGAGACCCAGTACTTC.

To note about this clonotype: The CDR3 end shows no conserved phenylalanine or tryptophan, and so a read error is likely. The chain joins TRBV7-9 to TRBJ2-3; tentatively, D is TRBD2 (6 bases). Per germline, CDR1 SEHNR and CDR2 FQNEAQ (reference sequence). V was trimmed by 6 bases and J by 5 bases, leaving 21 bases between them. CDR3 length: 16 residues. The CDR3 DNA reads as TGTGCCAGCAGTTCCACGGTGGGAGGAACTTTAGATACGCAGTATTAT. Its translation is CASSSTVGGTLDTQYY.

The gene calls are TRBV5-1 and TRBJ2-1; 12 bases map to TRBD2. This CDR3 contains 13 residues. J lost 9 bases, V lost 2 bases, and 0 bases had no gene match. CDR1 and CDR2 (germline): SGHRS, YFSETQ. DNA for the CDR3: TGCGCCAGCAGCTTACTAGCGGGAGGTGAGCAGTTCTTC. Translated: CASSLLAGGEQFF. The full variable domain, in which reference TRBV5-1 and TRBJ2-1 provide the parts outside the CDR3, is KAGVTQTPRYLIKTRGQQVTLSCSPISGHRSVSWYQQTPGQGLQFLFEYFSETQRNKGNFPGRFSGRQFSNSRSEMNVSTLELGDSALYLCASSLLAGGEQFFGPGTRLTVL.

In DNA form, the CDR3 reads TGCGCCAGCAGCCAAGAGCCCGACTCAATGGAGCAGTACTTC. This gives the protein CASSQEPDSMEQYF. This chain uses TRBV4-3 with TRBJ2-7; D is unresolved. The germline gives CDR1 LGHNA, CDR2 YSLEER. V was cut by 0 bases and J by 7 bases, with 13 bases left in between. The CDR3 spans 14 residues.